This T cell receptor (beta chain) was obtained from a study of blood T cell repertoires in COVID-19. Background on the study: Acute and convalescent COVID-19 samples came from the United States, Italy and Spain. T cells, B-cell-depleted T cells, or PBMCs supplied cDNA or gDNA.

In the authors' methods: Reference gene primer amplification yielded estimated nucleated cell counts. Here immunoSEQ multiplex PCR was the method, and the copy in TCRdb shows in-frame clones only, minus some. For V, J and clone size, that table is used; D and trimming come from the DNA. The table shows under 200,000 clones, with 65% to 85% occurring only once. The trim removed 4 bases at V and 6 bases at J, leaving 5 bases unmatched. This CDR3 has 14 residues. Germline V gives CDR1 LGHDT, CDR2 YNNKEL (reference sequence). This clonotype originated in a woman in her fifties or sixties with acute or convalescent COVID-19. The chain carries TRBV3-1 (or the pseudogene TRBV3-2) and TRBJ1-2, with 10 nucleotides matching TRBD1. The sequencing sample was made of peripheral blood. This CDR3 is CASSLDRGIDGYTF. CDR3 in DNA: TGTGCCAGCAGCCTGGACAGGGGGATTGATGGCTACACCTTC.